This T cell receptor (beta chain) appears in the sequencing data of a study of OX40 agonist ivuxolimab in advanced cancers. Study details: The patients got ivuxolimab, which is an agonistic anti-OX40 (CD134) antibody.

TCRdb's table, derived via immunoSEQ multiplex PCR, lists solely in-frame clones and lacks some. Here the sample spans about 76,000 clones, 65% to 90% being singletons. The germline gives CDR1 SEHNR, CDR2 FQNEAQ (reference sequence). V lost 5 bases and J 1 base, leaving 19 bases between the germline ends. This CDR3 is built from 17 residues. Material: CD4+ or CD8+ T cells sorted from blood, obtained in a trial of the OX40 agonist ivuxolimab. The chain links TRBV7-9 to TRBJ2-3; weak D call: TRBD1 (6 bases). This receptor was obtained from an adult with an advanced solid tumor such as melanoma, head and neck, liver or kidney cancer. The CDR3 is CASSQITGIGGTDTQYF. CDR3 DNA: TGTGCCAGCAGCCAGATAACAGGGATCGGAGGCACAGATACGCAGTATTTT.